One TCR beta chain is described in this entry. The record originates from a study of T cells in Graves' hyperthyroidism and ophthalmopathy. Amplified TCR beta CDR3 regions derived from RNA transcripts. Carried out on the TCR CDR3, a first-round RT-PCR used the HTBI primer set. TCRdb processed the multiplex PCR reads anew with MiXCR; each CDR3 protein has one entry. Found here are around 700,000 distinct CDR3 sequences, 35% of them singletons; the top ten hold approximately 31%. This CDR3 contains 15 residues. V lost 2 bases, J lost 7 bases, and 15 bases lay in between. The source of this sequence is a woman aged 40 to 50 with Graves' hyperthyroidism. This chain uses TRBV12-3 or TRBV12-4 with TRBJ1-3; D might be TRBD1 (5 bases). Input material: blood. The CDR3 protein is CASSLSSQGGNTIYF. The CDR3 DNA follows: TGTGCCAGCAGTTTATCAAGTCAGGGTGGTAACACCATATATTTT.